A single sample is the source of the 18 T cell receptor beta chains below, sequenced in a study of liver allograft versus peripheral blood T cells. In the study overall: Peripheral blood of the recipients supplied T cell receptor repertoires that were compared with those in transplanted livers.

TCRdb reprocessed the reads via MiXCR and lists one record per CDR3 protein. This table has under 150 distinct CDR3 sequences, roughly 22% appearing once. The receptor source for this set is a human patient who had a liver transplant. The graft donor may have given rise to some T cells.

This clonotype was seen more than once but under ten times. The chain joins TRBV6-1 to TRBJ1-1, with a tentative D call TRBD1 (6 bases). Trimming removed 0 bases from V and 9 bases from J, with 11 bases in between. The CDR3 consists of 13 residues. Per germline, CDR1 MNHNS and CDR2 SASEGT. The DNA for the CDR3 is TGTGCCAGCAGTGAAGCATACAGGGCTAAAGCTTTCTTT. Translated, it gives CASSEAYRAKAFF.

The chain carries TRBV20-1 and TRBJ1-2, with TRBD1 identical over 9 bases. V shed 2 bases, J shed 4 bases, and the junction held 17 bases outside the gene matches. Germline values: CDR1 DFQATT, CDR2 SNEGSKA (reference sequence). The CDR3 has 18 amino acids. The CDR3 loop reads CSARPRELRRGQGYGYTF. Here the CDR3 DNA reads TGCAGTGCTAGACCCAGGGAGCTGCGCAGGGGACAGGGCTATGGCTACACCTTC.

This clonotype is hyperexpanded. V is TRBV10-3 and J is TRBJ1-1; D is uncertain. In germline, CDR1 is ENHRY, CDR2 SYGVKD. The CDR3 extends over 13 amino acids. Trimming took off 0 bases at V and 7 bases at J, with 9 bases between the two ends. Here the CDR3 reads CAISESWVLEAFF. The CDR3 DNA sequence: TGTGCCATCAGTGAGTCGTGGGTCCTTGAAGCTTTCTTT.

This clonotype is judged medium-sized (0.01 to 0.1%). The CDR3 coding sequence is TGTGCCAGCAGTTTATTGAATGGGGGCCAAGAGACCCAGTACTTC. This codes for CASSLLNGGQETQYF. The chain couples TRBV27 to TRBJ2-5; D is possibly TRBD1 or TRBD2 (5 bases each). Trimming removed 1 base at V and 1 base at J, with 10 bases between. The germline V gene encodes CDR1 MNHEY and CDR2 SMNVEV (reference sequence). The CDR3 is made up of 15 amino acids.

This clonotype counts as large (0.1 to 1%). CDR3 loop: CASSLDADTQYF. In DNA form, the CDR3 reads TGTGCCAGCAGCTTAGATGCAGATACGCAGTATTTT. The chain is built from TRBV7-2 and TRBJ2-3; no clear D gene. The germline gives CDR1 SGHTA, CDR2 FQGNSA. CDR3 size: 12 residues. V was clipped by 1 base and J by 4 bases, with 3 bases between them. Drawing the rest from reference TRBV7-2 and TRBJ2-3, the complete variable domain is GAGVSQSPSNKVTEKGKDVELRCDPISGHTALYWYRQSLGQGLEFLIYFQGNSAPDKSGLPSDRFSAERTGGSVSTLTIQRTQQEDSAVYLCASSLDADTQYFGPGTRLTVL.

This clonotype is labeled large. The V gene is TRBV6-2 or TRBV6-3, the J gene TRBJ1-5; 8 bases are a match to TRBD1. CDR3 length: 16 amino acids. Germline lookup yields CDR1 MNHEY and CDR2 SVGEGT. Losses at the gene ends were 5 bases for V and 0 bases for J; bases not matched to a gene: 6. CDR3 loop: CASSPRTGNSNQPQHF. The CDR3 DNA reads as TGTGCCAGCAGTCCTCGGACAGGGAATAGCAATCAGCCCCAGCATTTT.

The chain has TRBV27 and TRBJ1-1, with 9 nucleotides matching TRBD1. Germline CDR1 reads MNHEY; CDR2 reads SMNVEV (reference sequence). V was clipped by 1 base and J by 5 bases; unmatched bases: 14. The CDR3 covers 18 residues. In nucleotides, the CDR3 is TGTGCCAGCAGTTTATTGGGGGGACAGGGTGGCGCGGGGACTGAAGCTTTCTTT. Protein sequence: CASSLLGGQGGAGTEAFF.

This clonotype ranks as hyperexpanded (1% or more). J is TRBJ2-7 and V is TRBV30; 12 bases agree with TRBD1. Germline-derived CDR1 and CDR2 are GTSNPN and SVGIG (reference sequence). V was clipped by 0 bases and J by 7 bases; unmatched bases: 10. The CDR3 covers 16 residues. CDR3 protein: CAWSVPPGQGAREQYF. The CDR3 coding sequence is TGTGCCTGGAGTGTACCCCCGGGACAGGGGGCTAGAGAGCAGTACTTC. The full variable domain, rest sourced from reference TRBV30 and TRBJ2-7, is SQTIHQWPATLVQPVGSPLSLECTVEGTSNPNLYWYRQAAGRGLQLLFYSVGIGQISSEVPQNLSASRPQDRQFILSSKKLLLSDSGFYLCAWSVPPGQGAREQYFGPGTRLTVT.

Within the sample, this clonotype is hyperexpanded. The chain carries TRBV6-1 and TRBJ2-1; TRBD2 matches 13 bases. The germline gives CDR1 MNHNS, CDR2 SASEGT. The CDR3 contains 15 residues. V lost 1 base and J lost 6; bases outside the gene matches: 0. CDR3 nucleotides: TGTGCCAGCAGTGAAGGGACTAGCGGGAGCAATGAGCAGTTCTTC. It specifies CASSEGTSGSNEQFF.

Within the sample, this clonotype is medium-sized. This sequence joins TRBV9 and TRBJ2-7; unclear D gene. Germline V gene sequence: CDR1 SGDLS, CDR2 YYNGEE. The CDR3 loop spans 16 amino acids. The V and J ends lost 3 bases and 4 bases respectively, with 20 bases between them. CDR3: CASSATSKSLPYEQYF. In DNA form, the CDR3 reads TGTGCCAGCAGCGCGACCTCCAAATCCTTACCTTACGAGCAGTACTTC.

To note about this clonotype: One end of the junction fails to match germline, which may point to a read error. The genes are TRBV2 and TRBJ1-2, with TRBD1 matching 9 bases. Per the germline V gene, CDR1 is SNHLY and CDR2 is FYNNEI. The CDR3 has 14 residues. The CDR3 region has the DNA TGTGCCAGCAGGGAAGGACAGGGGCCTGATGGCTACACCTTC. Translated: CASREGQGPDGYTF.

This clonotype is categorized as hyperexpanded (1% or more). The V gene is TRBV5-4, the J gene TRBJ1-1, with D perhaps TRBD1 (6 bases). The germline CDR1 and CDR2 sequences are SGHNT and YYREEE (reference sequence). V was clipped by 9 bases and J by 5 bases, with 14 bases between them. This CDR3 comprises 12 residues. This chain's CDR3 is CATSRGLTEAFF. The CDR3 DNA reads as TGTGCCACCTCTCGGGGGCTAACTGAAGCTTTCTTT.

By its share, this clonotype is large (0.1 to 1%). This sequence joins TRBV27 and TRBJ2-5; no firm D call. The CDR3 covers 13 residues. In germline, CDR1 is MNHEY, CDR2 SMNVEV (reference sequence). V was clipped by 6 bases and J by 1 base, with 9 bases between them. The CDR3 bases are TGTGCCAGCAGACCAACCCCCCAAGAGACCCAGTACTTC. As protein: CASRPTPQETQYF.

By share of the sample, this clonotype is medium-sized. J is TRBJ2-7 and V is TRBV20-1; 12 positions agree with TRBD2. J gave up 4 bases and V 3 bases, and 7 bases lay outside the gene matches. Germline values: CDR1 DFQATT, CDR2 SNEGSKA (reference sequence). The CDR3 has 15 residues. CDR3 in amino acids: CSARPSGGARYEQYF. In nucleotides, the CDR3 is TGCAGTGCTAGGCCTAGCGGGGGGGCTCGGTACGAGCAGTACTTC.

V is TRBV6-1 and J is TRBJ2-6; D possibly corresponds to TRBD1 (6 bases). Germline assignment: CDR1 MNHNS and CDR2 SASEGT. The V and J ends lost 3 bases and 0 bases respectively, with 6 bases between them. This CDR3 has 15 residues. The CDR3 reads CASSEDSSGANVLTF. The CDR3 nucleotides are TGTGCCAGCAGTGAGGACAGCTCTGGGGCCAACGTCCTGACTTTC.

This clonotype is large by share. V and J are TRBV29-1 and TRBJ1-2, with TRBD1 matching over 9 bases. CDR3 length equals 14 residues. Germline assignment: CDR1 SQVTM and CDR2 ANQGSEA. J was trimmed by 7 bases and V by 5 bases; bases with no gene match: 11. The CDR3 reads CSVTLPDRGGGYTF. CDR3 nucleotide sequence: TGCAGCGTTACTTTACCGGACAGGGGAGGTGGCTACACCTTC. Supplemented by reference TRBV29-1 and TRBJ1-2, the full variable domain reads SAVISQKPSRDICQRGTSLTIQCQVDSQVTMMFWYRQQPGQSLTLIATANQGSEATYESGFVIDKFPISRPNLTFSTLTVSNMSPEDSSIYLCSVTLPDRGGGYTFGSGTRLTVV.

This clonotype is classed as hyperexpanded (1% or more). The chain combines TRBV29-1 with TRBJ2-2, with D perhaps TRBD1 (6 bases). This CDR3 region has 13 residues. Trimming shortened V by 6 bases and J by 6 bases, and 14 bases separated the two germline ends. CDR1 and CDR2 from the germline V gene are SQVTM and ANQGSEA. Written as DNA, the CDR3 is TGCAGCGTCGAGACAGGAGCGGCCGGGGAGCTGTTTTTT. This translates into CSVETGAAGELFF.

Sample share makes this clonotype hyperexpanded. V and J are TRBV6-1 and TRBJ1-4; the D is unclear. V lost 2 bases, J lost 4 bases, and 5 bases lay in between. The V gene's germline CDR1 is MNHNS and CDR2 SASEGT. The CDR3 extends over 13 amino acids. The CDR3 region is CASSEFGNEKLFF. For the CDR3, the DNA is TGTGCCAGCAGTGAATTCGGTAATGAAAAACTGTTTTTT.